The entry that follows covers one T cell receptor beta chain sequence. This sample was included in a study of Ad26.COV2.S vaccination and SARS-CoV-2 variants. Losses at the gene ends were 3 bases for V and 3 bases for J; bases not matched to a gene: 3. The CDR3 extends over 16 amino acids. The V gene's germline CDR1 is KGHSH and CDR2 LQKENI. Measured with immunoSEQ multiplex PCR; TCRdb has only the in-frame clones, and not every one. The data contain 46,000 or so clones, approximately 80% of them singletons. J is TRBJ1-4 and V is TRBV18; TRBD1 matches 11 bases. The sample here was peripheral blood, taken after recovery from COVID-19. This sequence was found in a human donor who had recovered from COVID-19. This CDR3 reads CASSPGQGVANEKLFF. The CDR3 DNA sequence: TGTGCCAGCTCACCGGGACAGGGGGTTGCTAATGAAAAACTGTTTTTT.